The subject of this entry is one TCR beta chain. This entry is derived from a study of T cell changes during pregnancy in multiple sclerosis. Data came from immunoSEQ multiplex PCR; TCRdb stores just in-frame clones and leaves some out. This sample has about 32,000 clones; 89% occur once, and the top ten carry approximately 10%. This CDR3 region has 15 residues. CDR1 is SGHVS, CDR2 FQNEAQ, per germline. With 1 base clipped from V and 3 bases from J, the junction kept 4 bases outside the gene matches. Sample: CD8+ T cells from peripheral blood mononuclear cells, taken in the second trimester of pregnancy. The rearrangement uses TRBV7-8 and TRBJ2-7; TRBD2 aligns across 9 bases. This clonotype was obtained from a female donor with multiple sclerosis, enrolled in a pregnancy study. CDR3 DNA: TGTGCCAGCAGCTTAGAAGCTAGCGGGAACTACGAGCAGTACTTC. Translating gives CASSLEASGNYEQYF.